This T cell receptor (beta chain) was captured in a study of OX40 agonist ivuxolimab in advanced cancers. Background on the study: The study enrolled dose-escalation patients with hepatocellular carcinoma, melanoma, renal cell or head and neck cancer.

Profiled with immunoSEQ multiplex PCR; TCRdb holds only in-frame clones, not every one. Among approximately 70,000 clones listed, 80% to 95% were seen once. This CDR3 spans 12 amino acids. V is TRBV12-1 and J is TRBJ2-1; the D segment call TRBD2 is taken from the table without a DNA check. TRBV12-1 is a listed pseudogene. This sequence originates from an adult with an advanced solid tumor such as melanoma, head and neck, liver or kidney cancer. The sequencing here drew on CD4+ or CD8+ T cells sorted from blood, taken in a trial of the OX40 agonist ivuxolimab. The CDR3 reads CASSSLSGRGFF. Here the CDR3 DNA reads TGTGCCAGCAGCTCGTTAAGCGGGAGAGGGTTCTTC.